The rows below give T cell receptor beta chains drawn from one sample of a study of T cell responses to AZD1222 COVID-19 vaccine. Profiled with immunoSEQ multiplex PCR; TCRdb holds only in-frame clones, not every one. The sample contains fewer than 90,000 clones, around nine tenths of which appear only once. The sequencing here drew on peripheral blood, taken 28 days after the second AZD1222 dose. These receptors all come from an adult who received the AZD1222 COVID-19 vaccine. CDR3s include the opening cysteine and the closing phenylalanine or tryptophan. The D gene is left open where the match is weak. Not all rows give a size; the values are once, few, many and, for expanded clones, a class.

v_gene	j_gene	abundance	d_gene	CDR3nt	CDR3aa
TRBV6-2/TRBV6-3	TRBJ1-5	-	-	TGTGCCAGCAGTTGGGTAAGGAATCAGCCCCAGCATTTT	CASSWVRNQPQHF
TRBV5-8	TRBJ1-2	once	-	TGTGCCAGCAGCCCAGCAGGGAACTATGGCTACACCTTC	CASSPAGNYGYTF
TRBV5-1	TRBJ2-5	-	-	TGCGCCAGCAGCTTGGACCGTGGAGAGACCCAGTACTTC	CASSLDRGETQYF
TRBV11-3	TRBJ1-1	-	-	TGTGCCAGCAGCTTCCAGAGTCACACTGAAGCTTTCTTT	CASSFQSHTEAFF
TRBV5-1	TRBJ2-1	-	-	TGCGCCAGCAGCTTGGACCCCTCTAGCTCCTCCTACAATGAGCAGTTCTTC	CASSLDPSSSSYNEQFF
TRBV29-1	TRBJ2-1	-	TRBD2	TGCAGCTCTAGACTAGCGACCTCCAATGAGCAGTTCTTC	CSSRLATSNEQFF
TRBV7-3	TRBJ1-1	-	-	TGTGCCAGCAGCATTACAGCGTCCGTTGAAGCTTTCTTT	CASSITASVEAFF
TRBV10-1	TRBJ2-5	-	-	TGCGCCAGCAGTGGGGCCGGGGCCTTAGCGGAGACCCAGTACTTC	CASSGAGALAETQYF
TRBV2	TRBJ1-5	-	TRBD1	TGTGCCAGCGACAGGGGGAGGTGGGAAGGGCCCCAGCATTTT	CASDRGRWEGPQHF
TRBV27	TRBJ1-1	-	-	TGTGCCAGCAGTCCTGGGGGCCAGGGGTACTCGGCTGAAGCTTTCTTT	CASSPGGQGYSAEAFF
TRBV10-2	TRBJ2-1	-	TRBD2	TGCGCCACGACACGGGGGACTAGCGGGAGCTGGGACAATGAGCAGTTCTTC	CATTRGTSGSWDNEQFF
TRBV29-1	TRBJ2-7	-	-	TGCAGCGCTATACAGAACCCCTCCTACGAGCAGTACTTC	CSAIQNPSYEQYF
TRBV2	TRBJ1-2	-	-	TGTGCCAGCAGGGGGGACCGACATAACTATGGCTACACCTTC	CASRGDRHNYGYTF
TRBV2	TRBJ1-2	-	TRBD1	TGTGCCAGCAGTGTCGCAGGGGGCCTCTATGGCTACACCTTC	CASSVAGGLYGYTF
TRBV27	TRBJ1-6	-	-	TGTGCCAGCACCCGACGGACCGCGCTGATTTCACCCCTCCACTTT	CASTRRTALISPLHF
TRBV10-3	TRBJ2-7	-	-	TGTGCCATCAGTGAGTCGCAGGGCCCCTACGAGCAGTACTTC	CAISESQGPYEQYF
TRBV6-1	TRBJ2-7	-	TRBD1	TGTGCCAGCAGTGCTGGATACGGGGCAGGGGGAGAGTACGAGCAGTACTTC	CASSAGYGAGGEYEQYF
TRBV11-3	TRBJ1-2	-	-	TGTGCCAAAGCAAACTATGGCTACACCTTC	CAKANYGYTF
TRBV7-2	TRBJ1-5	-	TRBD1	TGTGCCAGCAGTTTCCAGGGGGCCGATAATCAGCCCCAGCATTTT	CASSFQGADNQPQHF
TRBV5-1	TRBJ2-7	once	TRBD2	TGCGCCAGCAGCTTGGGGGGCGGGAGACATTCCTACGAGCAGTACTTC	CASSLGGGRHSYEQYF
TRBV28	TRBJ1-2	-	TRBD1	TGTGCCAGCAGTTTACGCTACACGGACAGGGCTGGCGGCTACACCTTC	CASSLRYTDRAGGYTF
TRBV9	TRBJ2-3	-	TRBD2	TGTGCCAGCAGCGCGGCGGGAGGGACAGATACGCAGTATTTT	CASSAAGGTDTQYF
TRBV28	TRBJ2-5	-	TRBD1	TGTGCCAGCAGTTGGAGGACAGGGAGAGAGACCCAGTACTTC	CASSWRTGRETQYF
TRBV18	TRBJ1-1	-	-	TGTGCCAGCTCACCTTACAGGCCGGAGGACACTGAAGCTTTCTTT	CASSPYRPEDTEAFF
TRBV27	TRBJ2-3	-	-	TGTGCCAGCCGACCCCCTCCCGGAGATACGCAGTATTTT	CASRPPPGDTQYF
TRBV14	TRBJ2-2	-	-	TGTGCCAGCAGCCAAGACGGCACCGGGGAGCTGTTTTTT	CASSQDGTGELFF
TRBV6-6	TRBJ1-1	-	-	TGTGCCAGCAGGGGGCGAGGGGGCACTGAAGCTTTCTTT	CASRGRGGTEAFF
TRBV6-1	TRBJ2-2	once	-	TGTGCCAGCAGTCAAGCAGGGCCCAACGCGAACACCGGGGAGCTGTTTTTT	CASSQAGPNANTGELFF
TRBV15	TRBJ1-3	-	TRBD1	TGTGCCACCAGCAGAAGGGACAGCCTCTCTGGAAACACCATATATTTT	CATSRRDSLSGNTIYF
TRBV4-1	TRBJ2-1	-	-	TGCGCCAGCAGCCAAGCCCCCCAGGAGCCCTTATACAATGAGCAGTTCTTC	CASSQAPQEPLYNEQFF
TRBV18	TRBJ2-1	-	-	TGTGCCAGCTCAAGGACGGCCTTAAGCTCCTACAATGAGCAGTTCTTC	CASSRTALSSYNEQFF
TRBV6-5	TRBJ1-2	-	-	TGTGCCAGCCGGGTGGACGGAATTAACTATGGCTACACCTTC	CASRVDGINYGYTF
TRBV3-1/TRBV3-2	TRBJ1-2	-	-	TGTGCCAGCAGCCAGCCGGACAATCCTAACTATGGCTACACCTTC	CASSQPDNPNYGYTF
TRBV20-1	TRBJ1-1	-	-	TGCAGTGCTAGGGGAAACACTGAAGCTTTCTTT	CSARGNTEAFF
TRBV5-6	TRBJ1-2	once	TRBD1	TGTGCCAGCAGCTCCACCCGGGACAGGGGGCTCTATGGCTACACCTTC	CASSSTRDRGLYGYTF
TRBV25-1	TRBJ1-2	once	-	TGTGCCAGCAGTGATCCGAGGAACTATGGCTACACCTTC	CASSDPRNYGYTF
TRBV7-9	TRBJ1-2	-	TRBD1	TGTGCCAGCAGCACAGACCGGGACAGGGCTCCGTATGGCTACACCTTC	CASSTDRDRAPYGYTF
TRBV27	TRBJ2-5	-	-	TGTGCCAGCAGTTGGAAGCGAGCCTTCGGGGAGACCCAGTACTTC	CASSWKRAFGETQYF
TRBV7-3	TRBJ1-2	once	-	TGTGCCAGCAGCTTGGGTATTAACTATGGCTACACCTTC	CASSLGINYGYTF
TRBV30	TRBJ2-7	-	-	TGTGCCTGGAGTGTAGGGAGAGACTACGAGCAGTACTTC	CAWSVGRDYEQYF
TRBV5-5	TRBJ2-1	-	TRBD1	TGTGCCAGCAGCTTGGCACGGGACAGGGGGTACAATGAGCAGTTCTTC	CASSLARDRGYNEQFF
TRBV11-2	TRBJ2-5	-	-	TGTGCCAGCAGCTTAGTCCAGGGCCGAGTCCAAGAGACCCAGTACTTC	CASSLVQGRVQETQYF
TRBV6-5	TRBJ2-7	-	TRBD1	TGTGCCAGCAGTTACGAGACAGGGCTGGGCTACGAGCAGTACTTC	CASSYETGLGYEQYF
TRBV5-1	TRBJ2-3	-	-	TGCGCCAGCAGCGCGGAGGGCACAGATACGCAGTATTTT	CASSAEGTDTQYF
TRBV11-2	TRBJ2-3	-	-	TGTGCCAGCAGCTTACTCCGGGGGAGCACAGATACGCAGTATTTT	CASSLLRGSTDTQYF
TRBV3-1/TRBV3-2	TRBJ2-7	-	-	TGTGCCAGCAGCCAAGATATCCAGATCTACGAGCAGTACTTC	CASSQDIQIYEQYF
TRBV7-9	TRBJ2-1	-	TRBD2	TGTGCCAGCAGCGCCCGGTGGACTAGCGGGAGAAACAATGAGCAGTTCTTC	CASSARWTSGRNNEQFF
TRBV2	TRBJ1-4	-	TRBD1	TGTGCCAGCATCCGGGACAGGCGTGCAACTAATGAAAAACTGTTTTTT	CASIRDRRATNEKLFF
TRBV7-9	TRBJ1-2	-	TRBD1	TGTGCCAGCAGCCAAAGAACAGGGGATGGCTACACCTTC	CASSQRTGDGYTF
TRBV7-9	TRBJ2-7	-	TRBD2	TGTGCCAGCAGCACTTCTAGCGGGCTTGGCGAGCAGTACTTC	CASSTSSGLGEQYF
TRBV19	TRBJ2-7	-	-	TGTGCCAGTACCCTGGGGAGCGCGGGGAACTACGAGCAGTACTTC	CASTLGSAGNYEQYF
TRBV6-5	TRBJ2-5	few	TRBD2	TGTGCCAGCAGTTCCATAGCGGGGGGGGCCGAGACCCAGTACTTC	CASSSIAGGAETQYF
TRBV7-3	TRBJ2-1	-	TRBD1	TGTGCCAGCAGCTTACTGGGACAGGGCTACAATGAGCAGTTCTTC	CASSLLGQGYNEQFF
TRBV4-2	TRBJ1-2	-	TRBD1	TGTGCCAGCAGCCCCGACAGGGCCAAGACTGGCTACACCTTC	CASSPDRAKTGYTF
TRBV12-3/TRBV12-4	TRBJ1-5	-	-	TGTGCCAGCAGTTTATTTGGGGATCAGCCCCAGCATTTT	CASSLFGDQPQHF